This T cell receptor beta chain stems from a study of graft-versus-host responses after intestinal transplantation. The wider study: All recipients were transplanted with multivisceral, liver-intestinal, or isolated intestinal grafts.

The CDR3 is 15 amino acids. Germline V gene lookup returns CDR1 SSHAT and CDR2 FNYEAQ (reference sequence). The repertoire was sequenced with immunoSEQ multiplex PCR; TCRdb's copy has only in-frame clones and lacks some. This table holds roughly 90,000 clones, approximately 90% found once. Study conclusions and caveats: Among circulating GvH clones, peak levels were associated with early post-transplant declines in HvG clones.

This clone was detected only once. The antigen remains undetermined. The junction departs from the called germline gene at one end, perhaps through a read error. The sample consisted of unstimulated CD4+ T cells sorted from spleen or lymph node cells, taken before transplant. This receptor was taken from a human donor who was the organ donor for an intestinal transplant. V and J are TRBV7-7 and TRBJ2-2; perhaps TRBD1 as D (6 bases). CDR3 coding DNA: TGTGCTAGCAGCCCGAACAGGGCAGACACCGGGGAGCTGTTTTTT. It is translated as CASSPNRADTGELFF.